This record concerns one T cell receptor beta chain sequence. Antigen: not known. This entry comes from a study of a mutant IDH1 vaccine in newly diagnosed glioma. Study in general: With temozolomide cycles, or 4-6 weeks after radiotherapy alone, vaccination was started. Visit V13 took place at week 47, and visit V12 happened at week 35.

Here immunoSEQ multiplex PCR was the method, and the copy in TCRdb shows in-frame clones only, minus some. The sample yields over 60,000 clones, about four fifths seen once. The time point: week 35, safety follow-up. The vaccine gave 300 ug of a 20-mer mutant IDH1 peptide subcutaneously per dose. Study outcomes and limitations: Patients mounted vaccine-induced immune responses in just over 90% of cases. Alterations occurring in top peripheral T cell clonotypes seemed unrelated to pseudoprogression.

Material: PBMCs, obtained from a glioma patient whose treatment included an IDH1 peptide vaccine. The sequence was obtained from a man aged 40-55 years with glioma.

The CDR3 nucleotides are TGTGCCAGCAGTTTCCCGGACAGGGGGCGCTACGAGCAGTACTTC. It translates to CASSFPDRGRYEQYF. The chain is built from TRBV28 and TRBJ2-7, with TRBD1 identical over 11 bases. The V gene end was trimmed by 3 bases and the J gene end by 3 bases; junction bases not matched to a gene: 4. The CDR3 runs 15 residues. Germline V CDR1 and CDR2: MDHEN, SYDVKM.